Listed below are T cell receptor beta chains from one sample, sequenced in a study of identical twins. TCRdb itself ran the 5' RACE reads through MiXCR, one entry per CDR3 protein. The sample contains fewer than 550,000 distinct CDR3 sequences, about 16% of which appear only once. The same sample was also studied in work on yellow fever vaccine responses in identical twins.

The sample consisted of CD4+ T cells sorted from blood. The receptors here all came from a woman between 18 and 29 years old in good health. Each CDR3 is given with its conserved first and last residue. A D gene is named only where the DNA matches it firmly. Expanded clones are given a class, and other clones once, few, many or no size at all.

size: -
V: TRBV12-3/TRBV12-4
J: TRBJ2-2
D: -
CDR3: CASSGSEPLGELFF
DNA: TGTGCCAGCAGCGGTAGCGAACCCCTCGGGGAGCTGTTTTTT

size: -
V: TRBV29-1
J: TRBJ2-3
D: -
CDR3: CSSPRGGRGDTQYF
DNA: TGCAGCTCCCCCCGGGGAGGTCGGGGAGATACGCAGTATTTT

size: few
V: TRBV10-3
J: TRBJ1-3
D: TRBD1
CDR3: CAIGTGQTGNTIYF
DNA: TGTGCCATAGGGACAGGACAAACTGGAAACACCATATATTTT

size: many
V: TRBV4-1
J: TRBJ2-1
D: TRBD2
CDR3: CASSQDMASGRNGNEQFF
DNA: TGCGCCAGCAGCCAAGATATGGCTAGCGGGAGGAATGGGAATGAGCAGTTCTTC

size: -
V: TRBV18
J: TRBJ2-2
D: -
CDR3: CASSRTSTGELFF
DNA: TGTGCCAGCTCACGGACGAGCACCGGGGAGCTGTTTTTT

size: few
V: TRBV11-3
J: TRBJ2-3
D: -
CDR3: CASSSQYDTQYF
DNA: TGTGCCAGCAGCTCCCAATATGATACGCAGTATTTT

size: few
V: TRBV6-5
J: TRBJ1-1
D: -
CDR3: CASSYAAEPFNTEAFF
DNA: TGTGCCAGCAGTTACGCGGCAGAACCCTTTAACACTGAAGCTTTCTTT

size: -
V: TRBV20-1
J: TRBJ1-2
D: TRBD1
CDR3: CSANDRVVSYGYTF
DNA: TGCAGTGCTAACGACAGGGTAGTTTCCTATGGCTACACCTTC

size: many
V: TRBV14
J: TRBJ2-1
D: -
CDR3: CASSQTKLNEQFF
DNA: TGTGCCAGCAGCCAAACCAAACTCAATGAGCAGTTCTTC

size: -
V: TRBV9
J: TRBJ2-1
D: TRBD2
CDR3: CASSRGGAGDRNEQFF
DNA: TGTGCCAGCAGCAGAGGAGGGGCGGGAGATCGGAATGAGCAGTTCTTC

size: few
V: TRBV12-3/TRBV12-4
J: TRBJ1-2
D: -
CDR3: CASSFGSSLYGYTF
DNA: TGTGCCAGCAGTTTTGGTTCATCACTCTATGGCTACACCTTC

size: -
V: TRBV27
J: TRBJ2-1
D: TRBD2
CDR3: CASSTSGTPYNEQFF
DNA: TGTGCCAGCAGTACCAGCGGGACCCCCTACAATGAGCAGTTCTTC

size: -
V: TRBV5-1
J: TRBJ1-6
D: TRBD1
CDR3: CASSPAGQGFNSPLHF
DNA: TGCGCCAGCAGCCCAGCGGGACAGGGCTTTAATTCACCCCTCCACTTT

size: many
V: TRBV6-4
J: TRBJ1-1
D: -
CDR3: CASSDGRTEAFF
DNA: TGTGCCAGCAGTGACGGTAGGACTGAAGCTTTCTTT

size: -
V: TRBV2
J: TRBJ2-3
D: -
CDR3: CASSEEAANPQYF
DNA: TGTGCCAGCAGTGAAGAGGCTGCCAATCCCCAGTATTTT

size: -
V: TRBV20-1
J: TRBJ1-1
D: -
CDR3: CGGTRVTEAFF
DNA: TGCGGCGGGACTAGGGTCACTGAAGCTTTCTTT

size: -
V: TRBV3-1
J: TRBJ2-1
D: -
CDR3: CASSQAVFTNEQFF
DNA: TGTGCCAGCAGCCAAGCCGTGTTTACAAATGAGCAGTTCTTC

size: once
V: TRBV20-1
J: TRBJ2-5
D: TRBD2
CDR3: CSAGALAGGLVETQYF
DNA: TGCAGTGCGGGCGCCTTAGCGGGAGGCCTCGTGGAGACCCAGTACTTC

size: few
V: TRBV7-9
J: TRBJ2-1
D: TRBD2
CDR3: CASSPRLAGGLWEQFF
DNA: TGTGCCAGCAGCCCCCGACTAGCGGGAGGGCTTTGGGAGCAGTTCTTC

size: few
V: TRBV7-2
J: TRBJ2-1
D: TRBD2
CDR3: CASSSPGLAGGGNEQFF
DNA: TGTGCCAGCAGCTCGCCGGGACTAGCGGGGGGTGGAAATGAGCAGTTCTTC

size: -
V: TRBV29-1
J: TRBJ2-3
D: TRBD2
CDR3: CSGTSGTDTQYF
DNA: TGCAGCGGGACTAGCGGGACAGATACGCAGTATTTT

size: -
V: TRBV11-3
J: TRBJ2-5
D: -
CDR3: CASSLRTNVGKQETQYF
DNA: TGTGCCAGCAGCTTAAGGACTAACGTAGGGAAACAAGAGACCCAGTACTTC

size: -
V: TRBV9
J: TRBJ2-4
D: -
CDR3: CASSEAPTGNKNIQYF
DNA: TGTGCCAGCAGCGAGGCCCCTACAGGGAACAAAAACATTCAGTACTTC

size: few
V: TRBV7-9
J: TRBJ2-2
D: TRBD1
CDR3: CASSLTGGWTGELFF
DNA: TGTGCCAGCAGCTTGACAGGGGGCTGGACCGGGGAGCTGTTTTTT

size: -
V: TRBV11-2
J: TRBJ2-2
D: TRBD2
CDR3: CASRSPRRGITGELFF
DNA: TGTGCCAGCAGGTCCCCACGGCGGGGGATCACCGGGGAGCTGTTTTTT

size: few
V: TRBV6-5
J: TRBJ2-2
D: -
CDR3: CASSQGHGELFF
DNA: TGTGCCAGCAGTCAGGGGCACGGGGAGCTGTTTTTT

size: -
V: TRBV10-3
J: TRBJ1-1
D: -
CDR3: CATREDTEAFF
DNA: TGTGCCACCAGGGAAGACACTGAAGCTTTCTTT

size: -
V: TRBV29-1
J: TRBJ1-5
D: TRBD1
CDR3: CSVRGTGSNQPQHF
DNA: TGCAGCGTTCGGGGGACAGGGAGCAATCAGCCCCAGCATTTT

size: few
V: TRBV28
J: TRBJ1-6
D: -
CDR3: CASWQGYIGNSPLHF
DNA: TGTGCCAGTTGGCAGGGGTATATCGGGAATTCACCCCTCCACTTT

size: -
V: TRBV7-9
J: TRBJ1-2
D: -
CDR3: CASSEEFNYGYTF
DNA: TGTGCCAGCAGCGAAGAATTTAACTATGGCTACACCTTC

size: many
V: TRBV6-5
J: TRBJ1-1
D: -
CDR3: CASSYSRQGGAEAFF
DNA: TGTGCCAGCAGTTACTCCAGGCAGGGAGGCGCTGAAGCTTTCTTT

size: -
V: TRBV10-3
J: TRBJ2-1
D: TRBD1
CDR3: CAISGTGQSSYNEQFF
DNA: TGTGCCATCAGTGGGACAGGCCAGAGCTCCTACAATGAGCAGTTCTTC

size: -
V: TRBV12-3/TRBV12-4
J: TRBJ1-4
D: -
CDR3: CASGSSDTTEKLFF
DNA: TGTGCCAGCGGATCCTCGGACACGACTGAAAAACTGTTTTTT

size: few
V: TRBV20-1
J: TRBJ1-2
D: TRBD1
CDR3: CSASGQGAGYTF
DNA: TGCAGTGCCTCGGGACAGGGCGCTGGCTACACCTTC

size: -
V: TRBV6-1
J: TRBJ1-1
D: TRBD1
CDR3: CASGGTGARLAFF
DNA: TGTGCCAGCGGGGGGACAGGGGCGCGTTTGGCTTTCTTT

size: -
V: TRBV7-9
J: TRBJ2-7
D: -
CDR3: CASSLSSHRGLYEQYF
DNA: TGTGCCAGCAGCTTATCCAGCCACCGGGGTCTTTACGAGCAGTACTTC

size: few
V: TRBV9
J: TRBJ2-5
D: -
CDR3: CASSVAPLRRECRGVLGDF
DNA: TGTGCCAGCAGCGTAGCCCCTCTTCGGAGGGAGTGTCGTGGTGTCCTTGGGGACTTC